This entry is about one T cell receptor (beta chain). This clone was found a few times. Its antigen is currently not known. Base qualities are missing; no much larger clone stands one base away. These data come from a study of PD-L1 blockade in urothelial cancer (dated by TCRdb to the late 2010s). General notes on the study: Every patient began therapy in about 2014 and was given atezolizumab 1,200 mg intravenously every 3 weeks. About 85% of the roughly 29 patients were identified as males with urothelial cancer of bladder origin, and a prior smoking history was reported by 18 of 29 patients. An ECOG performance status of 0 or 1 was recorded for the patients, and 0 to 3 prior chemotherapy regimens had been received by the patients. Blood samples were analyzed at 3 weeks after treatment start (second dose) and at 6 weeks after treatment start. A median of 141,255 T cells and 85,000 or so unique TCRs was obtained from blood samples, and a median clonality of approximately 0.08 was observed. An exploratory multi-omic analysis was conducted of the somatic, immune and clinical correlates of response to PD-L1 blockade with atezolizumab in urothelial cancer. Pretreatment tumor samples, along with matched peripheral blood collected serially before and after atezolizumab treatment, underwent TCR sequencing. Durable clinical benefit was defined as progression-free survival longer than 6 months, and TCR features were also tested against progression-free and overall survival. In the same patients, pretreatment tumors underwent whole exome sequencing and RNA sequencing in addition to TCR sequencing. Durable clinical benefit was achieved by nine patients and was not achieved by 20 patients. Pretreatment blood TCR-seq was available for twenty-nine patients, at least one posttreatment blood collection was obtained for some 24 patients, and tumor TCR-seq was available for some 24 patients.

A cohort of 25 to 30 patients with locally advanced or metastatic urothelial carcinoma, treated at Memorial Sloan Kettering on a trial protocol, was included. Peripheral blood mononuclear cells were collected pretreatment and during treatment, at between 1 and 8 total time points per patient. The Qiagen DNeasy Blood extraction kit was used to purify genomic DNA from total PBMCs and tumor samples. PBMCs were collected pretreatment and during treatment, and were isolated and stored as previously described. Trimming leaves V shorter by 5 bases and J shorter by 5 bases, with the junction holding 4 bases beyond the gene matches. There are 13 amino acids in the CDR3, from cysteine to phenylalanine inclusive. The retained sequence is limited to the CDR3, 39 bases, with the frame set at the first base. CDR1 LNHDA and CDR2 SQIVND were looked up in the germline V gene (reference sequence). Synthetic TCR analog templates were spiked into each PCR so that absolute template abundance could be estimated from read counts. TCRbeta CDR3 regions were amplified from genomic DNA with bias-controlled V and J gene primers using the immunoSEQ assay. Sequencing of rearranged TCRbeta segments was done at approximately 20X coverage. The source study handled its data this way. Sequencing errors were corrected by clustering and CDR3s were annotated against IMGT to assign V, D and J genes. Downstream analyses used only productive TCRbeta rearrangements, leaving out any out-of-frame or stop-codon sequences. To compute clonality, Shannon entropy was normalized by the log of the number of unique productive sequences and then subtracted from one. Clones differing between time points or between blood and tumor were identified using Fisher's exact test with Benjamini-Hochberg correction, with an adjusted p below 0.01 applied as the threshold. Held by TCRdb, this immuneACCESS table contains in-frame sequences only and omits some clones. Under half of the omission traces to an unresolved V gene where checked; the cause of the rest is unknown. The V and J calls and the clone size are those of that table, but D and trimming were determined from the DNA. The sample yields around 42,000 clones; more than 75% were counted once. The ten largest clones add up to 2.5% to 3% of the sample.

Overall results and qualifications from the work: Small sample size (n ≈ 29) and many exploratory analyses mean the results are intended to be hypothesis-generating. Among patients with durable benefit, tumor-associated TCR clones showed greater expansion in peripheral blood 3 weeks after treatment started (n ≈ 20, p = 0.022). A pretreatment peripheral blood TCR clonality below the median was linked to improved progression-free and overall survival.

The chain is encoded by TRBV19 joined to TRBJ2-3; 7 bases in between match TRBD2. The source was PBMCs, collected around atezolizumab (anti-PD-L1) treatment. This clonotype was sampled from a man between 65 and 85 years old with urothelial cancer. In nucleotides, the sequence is TGTGCCAGTAGTGGGAGGGCCCTAGATACGCAGTATTTT. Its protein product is CASSGRALDTQYF. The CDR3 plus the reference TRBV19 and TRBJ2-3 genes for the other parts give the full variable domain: DGGITQSPKYLFRKEGQNVTLSCEQNLNHDAMYWYRQDPGQGLRLIYYSQIVNDFQKGDIAEGYSVSREKKESFPLTVTSAQKNPTAFYLCASSGRALDTQYFGPGTRLTVL.